This is a list of T cell receptor beta chains from one sample in a study of blood T cell repertoires in COVID-19. Data came from immunoSEQ multiplex PCR; TCRdb stores just in-frame clones and leaves some out. The repertoire includes 250,000 to 350,000 clones, around 87% of them detected once, and approximately 4.5% sits in the top ten. The sample comprised PBMCs or T cells enriched from blood (not recorded which). The source of these receptors is a woman in her late teens or twenties with acute COVID-19. CDR3s include the opening cysteine and the closing phenylalanine or tryptophan. Each record gives: J gene, V gene, clone size, D gene, CDR3 protein, CDR3 DNA. D genes are given only for firm matches. Size values are once, few and many counts, or a class for expanded clones, and some rows have none.

j_call: TRBJ1-1; v_call: TRBV30; clone_size: .; d_call: .; cdr3_aa: CAWDAGNTEAFF; cdr3_nt: TGTGCCTGGGACGCGGGGAACACTGAAGCTTTCTTT
j_call: TRBJ1-3; v_call: TRBV2; clone_size: .; d_call: .; cdr3_aa: CASSPDSASGNTIYF; cdr3_nt: TGTGCCAGCAGTCCGGACAGCGCATCTGGAAACACCATATATTTT
j_call: TRBJ2-2; v_call: TRBV9; clone_size: .; d_call: .; cdr3_aa: CASSVGTLNTGELFF; cdr3_nt: TGTGCCAGCAGCGTTGGGACTCTTAACACCGGGGAGCTGTTTTTT
j_call: TRBJ2-7; v_call: TRBV29-1; clone_size: .; d_call: .; cdr3_aa: CSVLTSGTSFYEQYF; cdr3_nt: TGCAGCGTTCTTACCTCCGGGACTTCCTTCTACGAGCAGTACTTC
j_call: TRBJ2-2; v_call: TRBV28; clone_size: .; d_call: TRBD1; cdr3_aa: CASSLRGPVNTGELFF; cdr3_nt: TGTGCCAGCAGTTTAAGGGGGCCGGTGAACACCGGGGAGCTGTTTTTT
j_call: TRBJ1-5; v_call: TRBV4-2; clone_size: .; d_call: .; cdr3_aa: CASSQDSGVSPAQPQHF; cdr3_nt: TGTGCCAGCAGCCAAGATTCAGGGGTAAGTCCTGCTCAGCCCCAGCATTTT
j_call: TRBJ1-2; v_call: TRBV5-1; clone_size: .; d_call: .; cdr3_aa: CASRGAATNYGYTF; cdr3_nt: TGCGCCAGCAGAGGGGCAGCGACGAACTATGGCTACACCTTC
j_call: TRBJ2-1; v_call: TRBV28; clone_size: .; d_call: .; cdr3_aa: CASSFQGARSGEQFF; cdr3_nt: TGTGCCAGCAGTTTCCAGGGCGCTCGTTCGGGTGAGCAGTTCTTC
j_call: TRBJ1-2; v_call: TRBV4-1; clone_size: .; d_call: .; cdr3_aa: CASSQDRGERYGYTF; cdr3_nt: TGCGCCAGCAGCCAAGATAGGGGTGAACGCTATGGCTACACCTTC
j_call: TRBJ1-2; v_call: TRBV2; clone_size: .; d_call: TRBD1; cdr3_aa: CASSSQGEVGDGYTF; cdr3_nt: TGTGCCAGCAGTTCACAGGGGGAAGTTGGTGATGGCTACACCTTC
j_call: TRBJ2-7; v_call: TRBV27; clone_size: .; d_call: TRBD1; cdr3_aa: CASSLYTGGASYEQYF; cdr3_nt: TGTGCCAGCAGTTTATATACAGGGGGAGCTTCCTACGAGCAGTACTTC
j_call: TRBJ2-1; v_call: TRBV9; clone_size: .; d_call: TRBD1; cdr3_aa: CASSVAGQGASISYNEQFF; cdr3_nt: TGTGCCAGCAGCGTAGCTGGGCAGGGGGCGTCGATATCCTACAATGAGCAGTTCTTC
j_call: TRBJ2-3; v_call: TRBV28; clone_size: .; d_call: TRBD2; cdr3_aa: CASRGPGLAGVTDTQYF; cdr3_nt: TGTGCCAGCAGGGGGCCGGGACTAGCGGGAGTTACAGATACGCAGTATTTT
j_call: TRBJ2-3; v_call: TRBV27; clone_size: .; d_call: TRBD1; cdr3_aa: CASRRTGTDTQYF; cdr3_nt: TGTGCCAGCAGGCGGACAGGGACGGATACGCAGTATTTT
j_call: TRBJ2-7; v_call: TRBV11-3; clone_size: few; d_call: TRBD1; cdr3_aa: CASSLDQGGTGHSYEQYF; cdr3_nt: TGTGCCAGCAGCTTAGATCAAGGCGGGACAGGCCACTCCTACGAGCAGTACTTC
j_call: TRBJ1-6; v_call: TRBV6-5; clone_size: few; d_call: TRBD1; cdr3_aa: CASSSYRGHNSPLHF; cdr3_nt: TGTGCCAGCAGTAGTTACAGGGGACACAATTCACCCCTCCACTTT